A single sample gave rise to the 20 T cell receptor beta chains below, sequenced in a study of blood T cell repertoires in COVID-19. Data came from immunoSEQ multiplex PCR; TCRdb stores just in-frame clones and leaves some out. Among about 27,000 clones listed, 88% were seen once. Sequencing was carried out using peripheral blood. These receptors originate from a woman between 45 and 65 years old with active COVID-19.

The chain recombines TRBV7-9 with TRBJ2-3; 8 bases map to TRBD2. The CDR3 is made up of 15 amino acids. J gave up 3 bases and V 2 bases, and 4 bases lay outside the gene matches. The germline gives CDR1 SEHNR, CDR2 FQNEAQ (reference sequence). CDR3 in amino acids: CASSLLAGPTDTQYF. In DNA form, the CDR3 reads TGTGCCAGCAGCTTACTAGCGGGCCCGACAGATACGCAGTATTTT.

The chain combines TRBV28 with TRBJ1-2, with a possible D match to TRBD1 (6 bases). V was cut by 1 base and J by 4 bases, with 13 bases left in between. The germline CDR1 and CDR2 sequences are MDHEN and SYDVKM. CDR3 length: 15 amino acids. The DNA of the CDR3 is TGTGCCAGCAGTTTATCCCACCCGGACAGCTATGGCTACACCTTC. Its protein is CASSLSHPDSYGYTF.

The chain carries TRBV9 and TRBJ2-2; maybe TRBD2 (6 bases). V was clipped by 4 bases and J by 0 bases, with 13 bases between them. Germline V lookup: CDR1 SGDLS, CDR2 YYNGEE. The CDR3 loop spans 16 amino acids. The CDR3 sequence is CASSPGGASNTGELFF. The CDR3 DNA follows: TGTGCCAGCAGCCCCGGGGGAGCTTCGAACACCGGGGAGCTGTTTTTT. Filled out from reference TRBV9 and TRBJ2-2, the complete variable domain reads DSGVTQTPKHLITATGQRVTLRCSPRSGDLSVYWYQQSLDQGLQFLIQYYNGEERAKGNILERFSAQQFPDLHSELNLSSLELGDSALYFCASSPGGASNTGELFFGEGSRLTVL.

This clone was counted once. The CDR3 protein is CASSGLGQGADTQYF. The DNA of the CDR3 is TGTGCCAGCAGCGGCCTGGGACAGGGTGCAGATACGCAGTATTTT. This chain links TRBV9 with TRBJ2-3, with 9 bases identical to TRBD1. There are 15 residues in the CDR3. Germline values: CDR1 SGDLS, CDR2 YYNGEE. The V gene end was trimmed by 3 bases and the J gene end by 4 bases; junction bases not matched to a gene: 6.

The sample holds a few counts of this clone. The genes are TRBV1 and TRBJ2-2; TRBD2 is taken as the D call from the table, unchecked against the DNA. TRBV1 is designated a pseudogene. The length of the CDR3 is 14 residues. The CDR3 loop reads CTCALAGGGGELFF. The CDR3 DNA is TGCACCTGTGCCTTAGCGGGAGGTGGCGGGGAGCTGTTTTTT.

The V and J genes are TRBV6-1 and TRBJ2-1; a weak D match, TRBD2 (6 bases). There are 16 residues in the CDR3. Trimming left V 4 bases short and J 4 bases short, with 17 bases between. Germline assignment: CDR1 MNHNS and CDR2 SASEGT. The CDR3 sequence: CASSASLARGYNEQFF. The CDR3 region has the DNA TGTGCCAGCAGTGCCAGCCTCGCGCGGGGTTACAATGAGCAGTTCTTC.

DNA for the CDR3: TGTGCCAGTAGTAAGGGACAGGGCTACGAGCAGTACTTC. Amino acids: CASSKGQGYEQYF. The V call is TRBV19, the J call TRBJ2-7; 9 bases are a match to TRBD1. Trimming at V came to 4 bases and at J to 3 bases, leaving 1 base not matched to a gene. The germline V gene has CDR1 LNHDA and CDR2 SQIVND (reference sequence). This CDR3 is 13 amino acids long.

This chain joins TRBV28 and TRBJ2-7, with D possibly matching TRBD1 (5 bases). Germline V gene lookup returns CDR1 MDHEN and CDR2 SYDVKM. V was clipped by 4 bases and J by 3 bases, with 10 bases between them. The CDR3 runs to 13 residues. DNA of the CDR3: TGTGCCAGCAGTTCCCCAGGGATCTACGAGCAGTACTTC. Protein: CASSSPGIYEQYF.

The V and J genes are TRBV5-1 and TRBJ2-5, with 7 bases fitting TRBD1. J gave up 5 bases and V 6 bases, and 7 bases lay outside the gene matches. CDR3 length equals 13 residues. The germline V gene has CDR1 SGHRS and CDR2 YFSETQ. The CDR3 DNA follows: TGCGCCAGCACCACCGACAGGGCCGAGACCCAGTACTTC. This codes for CASTTDRAETQYF.

The rearrangement uses TRBV27 and TRBJ2-6; possibly TRBD1 for D (6 bases). The CDR3 contains 18 residues. V dropped 5 bases and J dropped 0 bases, with 17 bases sitting between them. Per the germline V gene, CDR1 is MNHEY and CDR2 is SMNVEV (reference sequence). Written as DNA, the CDR3 is TGTGCCAGCAGTGCACAGGGTCCCCCCAGCTCTGGGGCCAACGTCCTGACTTTC. This codes for CASSAQGPPSSGANVLTF.

The CDR3 region has the DNA TGTGCCAGCAGCCCCATAGCCTTACTAGCGGCCAATGAGCAGTTCTTC. This sequence encodes CASSPIALLAANEQFF. This chain joins TRBV9 and TRBJ2-1; 8 bases map to TRBD2. The CDR3 has 16 residues. CDR1 and CDR2 (germline): SGDLS, YYNGEE. The V and J ends lost 4 bases and 6 bases, in that order; junction bases with no gene match: 12.

The rearrangement links TRBV27 to TRBJ1-1; possible D gene TRBD1, 6 bases. The CDR3 has 15 amino acids. Trimming shortened V by 6 bases and J by 0 bases, and 14 bases separated the two germline ends. Germline V gene sequence: CDR1 MNHEY, CDR2 SMNVEV (reference sequence). DNA for the CDR3: TGTGCCAGCAGGAAACAGGGAGGGGTGAACACTGAAGCTTTCTTT. It codes for CASRKQGGVNTEAFF.

This clone was counted a single time. The chain joins TRBV7-9 to TRBJ2-7; 9 bases align to TRBD1. The CDR3 is made up of 17 amino acids. Germline V gives CDR1 SEHNR, CDR2 FQNEAQ (reference sequence). The trim removed 3 bases at V and 5 bases at J, leaving 14 bases unmatched. CDR3 in DNA: TGTGCCAGCAGCTTTCGACAGGGGGGCAGGTCGGTAGACGAGCAGTACTTC. Protein product: CASSFRQGGRSVDEQYF.

The DNA for the CDR3 is TGTGCCAGCAGCCCATTAGGGGGATGGGTAACCGGGGAGCTGTTTTTT. Translated: CASSPLGGWVTGELFF. The rearrangement uses TRBV7-2 and TRBJ2-2; perhaps TRBD1 as D (6 bases). Per germline, CDR1 SGHTA and CDR2 FQGNSA. This CDR3 region has 16 residues. The ends were cut back, 5 bases at V and 5 bases at J, with 18 bases in the middle.

V and J are TRBV29-1 and TRBJ2-7; TRBD2 matches 13 bases. V trimming: 4 bases; J trimming: 4 bases; junction bases outside the gene matches: 13. The length of the CDR3 is 17 residues. Germline values: CDR1 SQVTM, CDR2 ANQGSEA. This CDR3 reads CSVARGTSGTQGYEQYF. Here the CDR3 DNA reads TGCAGCGTTGCCCGCGGGACTAGCGGGACCCAAGGGTACGAGCAGTACTTC.

This rearrangement joins TRBV29-1 to TRBJ2-7; TRBD1 agrees at 11 bases. Germline trimming cut 8 bases from V and 7 bases from J; bases unmatched to any gene: 10. Germline V CDR1 and CDR2: SQVTM, ANQGSEA. This CDR3 comprises 13 residues. The CDR3 reads CSIRGTGGWEQYF. In DNA form, the CDR3 reads TGCAGCATCAGAGGGACAGGGGGGTGGGAGCAGTACTTC.

The CDR3 nucleotides are TGTGCCAGCAGTGAAGGAGGGCGAGAGAAGCAGTACTTC. It is translated as CASSEGGREKQYF. The V gene is TRBV6-1, the J gene TRBJ2-7, with a tentative D call TRBD2 (5 bases). The V end lost 1 base, the J end lost 8 bases, and 12 bases lay between the germline ends. The CDR3 has 13 amino acids. The germline CDR1 and CDR2 sequences are MNHNS and SASEGT.

The chain employs TRBV7-9 and TRBJ2-2, with TRBD1 matching over 9 bases. The CDR3 spans 17 residues. The ends lost 5 bases at V and 5 bases at J; junction bases unmatched: 12. From germline, CDR1 is SEHNR and CDR2 FQNEAQ (reference sequence). The CDR3 bases are TGTGCCAGCAGCCGGGACAGGGATGTCTTTTGGACCGGGGAGCTGTTTTTT. The encoded protein is CASSRDRDVFWTGELFF.

V usage is TRBV5-1 and J usage is TRBJ2-7; D possibly corresponds to TRBD2 (5 bases). The CDR3 sequence is 16 residues long. V shed 7 bases and J shed 3 bases, with 23 bases lying between them. Germline V gene data show CDR1 as SGHRS and CDR2 as YFSETQ. For the CDR3, the DNA is TGCGCCAGCCCCTGGAGAGGGCAGGAAGCCAGCTACGAGCAGTACTTC. Translation: CASPWRGQEASYEQYF.

Sample share makes this clone medium-sized. V and J are TRBV18 and TRBJ2-2; D is uncertain. This CDR3 region has 11 residues. Germline values: CDR1 KGHSH, CDR2 LQKENI. Trimming left V 4 bases short and J 5 bases short, with 2 bases between. The CDR3 region has the DNA TGTGCCAGCTCACTAACCGGGGAGCTGTTTTTT. It is translated as CASSLTGELFF.